These 18 T cell receptor beta chains were sequenced from one sample in a study of metastatic and nonmetastatic thyroid tumors. Patients underwent thyroid surgery, and none had received any treatment before it. With MiXCR, TCRdb reprocessed the PCR reads. The sample holds around 26,000 clones; more than 12% are singletons and the top ten take 2.5% to 3.5%. Sequencing was done on a sample of blood. The source of these receptors is a female donor with papillary thyroid cancer or a benign thyroid nodule (not recorded which). Some clones in this sample may be carry-over from other donors' samples.

V usage is TRBV5-5 and J usage is TRBJ1-5, with TRBD1 matching 10 bases. V trimming: 3 bases; J trimming: 7 bases; junction bases outside the gene matches: 4. CDR1 and CDR2 from the germline V gene are SGHKS and YYEKEE (reference sequence). This CDR3 has 14 amino acids. The CDR3 region is CASSWTGGDQPQHF. CDR3 nucleotides: TGTGCCAGCAGCTGGACAGGGGGAGACCAGCCCCAGCATTTT.

On this clone itself: It may be a read error: a sequence one base away is much more abundant. The chain recombines TRBV11-2 with TRBJ2-4, with a weak D call TRBD2 (6 bases). The CDR3 has 13 amino acids. Looked up from germline, CDR1 is SGHAT and CDR2 is FQNNGV. The CDR3 is CAGSFSLADIQYF. CDR3 sequence (DNA): TGTGCCGGCAGCTTCTCATTAGCGGACATTCAGTACTTC.

V usage is TRBV24-1 and J usage is TRBJ2-1; no firm D call. The germline V gene encodes CDR1 KGHDR and CDR2 SFDVKD. The CDR3 is 16 amino acids. V was trimmed by 4 bases and J by 6 bases, leaving 18 bases between them. The DNA of the CDR3 is TGTGCCACCAGTGACCCGGTACGCTACCAGTTCAATGAGCAGTTCTTC. It codes for CATSDPVRYQFNEQFF.

This clone is medium-sized in the sample. In DNA, the CDR3 is TGCAGTGCTCCAGGGGAAAAGGGCTACAATGAGCAGTTCTTC. It translates to CSAPGEKGYNEQFF. The chain is built from TRBV20-1 and TRBJ2-1, with D perhaps TRBD1 (6 bases). V lost 5 bases, J lost 3 bases, and 14 bases lay in between. Germline V gives CDR1 DFQATT, CDR2 SNEGSKA (reference sequence). The length of the CDR3 is 14 residues.

This clone occurred a few times. J is TRBJ1-5 and V is TRBV6-1, with D unclear. V gave up 5 bases and J gave up 1 base, with 12 bases separating them. The CDR3 extends over 15 amino acids. Germline values: CDR1 MNHNS, CDR2 SASEGT. CDR3 region: CASSLDSRSNQPQHF. Here the CDR3 DNA reads TGTGCCAGCAGTCTGGATAGTAGAAGCAATCAGCCCCAGCATTTT.

At least ten counts were recorded for this clone. The chain uses TRBV4-2 and TRBJ2-6; TRBD2 aligns across 16 bases. Germline V gene sequence: CDR1 LGHNA, CDR2 YNFKEQ. The trim removed 4 bases at V and 1 base at J, leaving 7 bases unmatched. This CDR3 has 20 amino acids. The chain's CDR3 is CASSPRGTSGRGSGANVLTF. Written as DNA, the CDR3 is TGTGCCAGCAGCCCCAGGGGGACTAGCGGGAGGGGATCTGGGGCCAACGTCCTGACTTTC.

Ten or more counts support this clone. The chain recombines TRBV5-6 with TRBJ2-3, with TRBD2 matching 7 bases. Losses at the gene ends were 0 bases for V and 3 bases for J; bases not matched to a gene: 7. The CDR3 has 16 residues. In germline, CDR1 is SGHDT, CDR2 YYEEEE. As DNA, the CDR3 is TGTGCCAGCAGCTTGGCGAGCGGGATGGGTACAGATACGCAGTATTTT. Translated: CASSLASGMGTDTQYF.

This clone was observed at least ten times. The chain combines TRBV5-1 with TRBJ1-2, with 8 bases matching TRBD1. The germline V gene encodes CDR1 SGHRS and CDR2 YFSETQ. This CDR3 contains 14 residues. Unmatched junction bases numbered 7, after V lost 0 bases and J lost 9 bases. In nucleotides, the CDR3 is TGCGCCAGCAGCTTGGGGTCGGACAGGGAGCGCTACACCTTC. Translated: CASSLGSDRERYTF.

This clone came up many times. The chain employs TRBV3-2 and TRBJ2-2; TRBD2 is the table's D call and was not checked against the DNA. TRBV3-2 is assigned pseudogene status. This CDR3 has 19 residues. CDR3 amino acids: CASSQEGAGDKGGTGELFF. The DNA for the CDR3 is TGTGCCAGCAGCCAAGAAGGAGCGGGAGATAAGGGGGGCACCGGGGAGCTGTTTTTT.

This clone was recorded at least ten times. The chain is built from TRBV19 and TRBJ2-7; 9 nucleotides line up with TRBD1. The CDR3 is 14 residues long. From germline, CDR1 is LNHDA and CDR2 SQIVND (reference sequence). V dropped 5 bases and J dropped 0; count of bases not matched to a gene: 2. This chain's CDR3 is CASSGTGSSYEQYF. In DNA, the CDR3 is TGTGCCAGTAGTGGGACAGGGAGCTCCTACGAGCAGTACTTC.

This clone was detected many times. The rearrangement links TRBV28 to TRBJ1-1; D call uncertain. The germline V and J ends were trimmed by 2 bases and 6 bases, with 13 bases remaining between them. CDR1 is MDHEN, CDR2 SYDVKM, per germline. CDR3 length equals 14 residues. The CDR3 is CASSLGQLRAEAFF. The CDR3 DNA reads as TGTGCCAGCAGTTTAGGCCAGCTGAGGGCTGAAGCTTTCTTT.

This clone was seen at least ten times. The genes are TRBV7-8 and TRBJ1-6; 10 nucleotides agree with TRBD1. Per germline, CDR1 SGHVS and CDR2 FQNEAQ. The CDR3 contains 15 residues. Trimming at V came to 5 bases and at J to 10 bases, leaving 8 bases not matched to a gene. The CDR3 DNA follows: TGTGCCAGCAGCACCCGGGACAGGGGAGAATCACCCCTCCACTTT. This codes for CASSTRDRGESPLHF.

This clone showed up many times. This chain links TRBV19 with TRBJ2-3; D call uncertain. Per the germline V gene, CDR1 is LNHDA and CDR2 is SQIVND (reference sequence). The CDR3 length is 13 residues. Trimming removed 4 bases at V and 4 bases at J, with 9 bases between. CDR3 sequence: CASSTYTSDTQYF. Written as DNA, the CDR3 is TGTGCCAGTAGTACTTACACTTCAGATACGCAGTATTTT.

This clone has at least ten counts. The rearrangement uses TRBV28 and TRBJ2-3; no clear D. V shed 7 bases and J shed 1 base, with 6 bases lying between them. The CDR3 totals 12 residues. CDR1 MDHEN and CDR2 SYDVKM come from the germline V gene. The CDR3 nucleotides read TGTGCCAGCACAACGGGCACAGATACGCAGTATTTT. This gives the protein CASTTGTDTQYF.

About this clone itself: One end of the junction is discordant with germline, which a read error may explain. V is TRBV7-9 and J is TRBJ2-3; 8 positions agree with TRBD2. The CDR3 extends over 14 amino acids. The V gene's germline CDR1 is SEHNR and CDR2 FQNEAQ (reference sequence). CDR3: CAISFSGVTDTQYF. The CDR3 nucleotides are TGTGCCATCAGCTTTAGCGGGGTCACAGATACACAGTATTTT. Full variable domain (rest looked up from reference TRBV7-9 and TRBJ2-3): DTGVSQNPRHKITKRGQNVTFRCDPISEHNRLYWYRQTLGQGPEFLTYFQNEAQLEKSRLLSDRFSAERPKGSFSTLEIQRTEQGDSAMYLCAISFSGVTDTQYFGPGTRLTVL.

This clone was counted ten times or more. The chain couples TRBV13 to TRBJ2-7; 7 bases map to TRBD1. The CDR3 totals 13 residues. With V trimmed by 5 bases and J by 2 bases, 3 bases remained unmatched. Germline CDR1 and CDR2: PRHDT and FYEKMQ (reference sequence). CDR3 sequence reads: CASSGTETYEQYF. Written as DNA, the CDR3 is TGTGCCAGCAGCGGGACAGAGACCTACGAGCAGTACTTC.

This clone is medium-sized within its sample. Here the CDR3 DNA reads TGTGCCAGCAGTGAAGCCACCGAGGGCTCCTACGAGCAGTACTTC. This gives the protein CASSEATEGSYEQYF. The chain is built from TRBV6-1 and TRBJ2-7; D perhaps matches TRBD2 (5 bases). V was trimmed by 0 bases and J by 0 bases, leaving 9 bases between them. The CDR3 consists of 15 residues. CDR1 and CDR2 (germline): MNHNS, SASEGT.

This clone is medium-sized (0.01 to 0.1%) in the sample. J is TRBJ2-7 and V is TRBV11-2; D may be TRBD2 (5 bases). With 4 bases removed from V and 3 bases from J, the gap between germline ends came to 13 bases. This CDR3 comprises 14 residues. CDR1 and CDR2 (germline): SGHAT, FQNNGV. CDR3: CASSSPQRNYEQYF. The CDR3 nucleotides read TGTGCCAGCAGCTCCCCCCAGCGGAACTACGAGCAGTACTTC.